This TCR beta chain is drawn from a study of quantifying T cell responses using KT2 cells. Across the study: Reverse transcription used primers in the TCR alpha and beta constant regions.

The cDNA 3' end received a ligated oligonucleotide with a UMI. First-round PCR used around 4 cycles and beta primers RC1.1 and RC1.2 covering TRBC1 and TRBC2. TCRdb used MiXCR to reprocess the UMI-ligation and nested PCR reads, holding one entry per CDR3 protein. The sample lists tens of thousands of distinct CDR3 sequences; 6% to 8% were seen once. The CDR3 length is 15 residues. V lost 8 bases to trimming and J lost 1 base, with 15 bases between them. At least ten counts were recorded for this clonotype. Its antigen is not known. Study-wide results and limits: Very high KT2 spike-in numbers caused saturation in KT2 sequence detection.

KT2 cells were mixed with fixed PBMC numbers at varying ratios. The sequence came from a human donor. The chain carries TRBV12-3 or TRBV12-4 and TRBJ2-4; D possibly corresponds to TRBD2 (6 bases). The material sequenced was PBMCs spiked with cells of the T cell clone KT2. The CDR3 protein is CASSGTPAAKNIQYF. The DNA of the CDR3 is TGTGCCAGCTCAGGGACTCCTGCGGCCAAAAACATTCAGTACTTC.